This TCR beta chain appears in the sequencing data of a study of regulatory T cells in long-lasting Graves disease. In building TCR beta libraries, iRepertoire HTBI primers were used together with Arm-PCR of CDR3 regions. One entry per CDR3 protein, called by TCRdb with MiXCR from the multiplex PCR reads. Of a few hundred thousand distinct CDR3 sequences detected, approximately 15% appear once; the ten largest clones hold less than 35%. Trimming removed 5 bases from V and 1 base from J, with 12 bases in between. The CDR3 has 14 amino acids. Germline V gene lookup returns CDR1 SGHAT and CDR2 FQNNGV. Time point denoted: newly diagnosed GD, antithyroid drugs for less than 3 months. From PBMCs, RNA was extracted and then used to make the TCR library. This sample was shared with a second study, whose subject was T cells in Graves' hyperthyroidism and ophthalmopathy. As reported in that work: The study used the HTBI primer set for a first-round RT-PCR of the TCR CDR3.

The specimen comprised peripheral blood mononuclear cells (PBMCs), sampled at new diagnosis, from a patient treated with antithyroid drugs. The clonotype was recovered from a man aged 35 to 55 with Graves disease. The rearrangement links TRBV11-2 to TRBJ2-7; D call uncertain. CDR3 DNA sequence: TGTGCCAGCAGCCTCTCGCGTCGGTCCTACGAGCAGTACTTC. Translating gives CASSLSRRSYEQYF. Full variable domain (rest looked up from reference TRBV11-2 and TRBJ2-7): EAGVAQSPRYKIIEKRQSVAFWCNPISGHATLYWYQQILGQGPKLLIQFQNNGVVDDSQLPKDRFSAERLKGVDSTLKIQPAKLEDSAVYLCASSLSRRSYEQYFGPGTRLTVT.